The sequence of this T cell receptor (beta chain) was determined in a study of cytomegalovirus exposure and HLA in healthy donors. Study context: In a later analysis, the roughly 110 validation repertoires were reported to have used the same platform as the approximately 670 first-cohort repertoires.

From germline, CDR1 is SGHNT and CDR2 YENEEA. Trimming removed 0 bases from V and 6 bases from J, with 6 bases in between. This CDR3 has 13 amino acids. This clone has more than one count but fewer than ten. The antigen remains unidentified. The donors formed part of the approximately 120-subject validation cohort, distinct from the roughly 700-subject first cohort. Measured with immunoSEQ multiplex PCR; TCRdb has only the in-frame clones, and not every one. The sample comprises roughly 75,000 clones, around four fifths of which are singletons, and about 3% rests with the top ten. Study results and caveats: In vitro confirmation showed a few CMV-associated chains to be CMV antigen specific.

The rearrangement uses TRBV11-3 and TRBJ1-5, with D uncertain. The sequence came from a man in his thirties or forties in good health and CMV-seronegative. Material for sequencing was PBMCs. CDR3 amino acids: CASSLEEGQPQHF. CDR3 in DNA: TGTGCCAGCAGCTTAGAAGAGGGTCAGCCCCAGCATTTT.